The following is a T cell receptor beta chain sequence with its context. This record belongs to a study of T cell repertoires in ileal Crohn's disease. The CDR3 consists of 14 residues. Germline values: CDR1 MNHEY, CDR2 SVGAGI. V was trimmed by 5 bases and J by 1 base, leaving 10 bases between them. Time point noted: neoterminal ileum biopsy at postoperative endoscopy, about 6 months after surgery. Profiled with immunoSEQ multiplex PCR; TCRdb holds only in-frame clones, not every one. The data show 13,000 or so clones, around two thirds seen once. The chain uses TRBV6-5 and TRBJ2-3; D is perhaps TRBD2 (7 bases). The clonotype comes from an adult with Crohn's disease. Sequenced sample: ileal tissue. The CDR3 reads CASSRRGRTDTQYF. The CDR3 bases are TGTGCCAGCAGTCGGCGGGGGCGCACAGATACGCAGTATTTT.